This record looks at one T cell receptor beta chain sequence and its context. These data originate in a study of Ad26.COV2.S vaccination and SARS-CoV-2 variants. The data were produced by immunoSEQ multiplex PCR, yet TCRdb's version contains in-frame clones alone and is incomplete. Among approximately 400,000 clones listed, roughly 80% were seen once. Germline CDR1 SGDLS, CDR2 YYNGEE. The CDR3 extends over 17 amino acids. Trimming removed 4 bases at V and 4 bases at J, with 23 bases between. Treatment specified: around 19 received Ad26.COV2.S at low or high dose, single or two shots; about five received placebo; per-sample allocation not given. Samples came from day 63 after the first vaccine or placebo injection.

The TCR originated in a person aged 18 to 59 who received the Ad26.COV2.S COVID-19 vaccine or a placebo. The chain carries TRBV9 and TRBJ2-5; D perhaps matches TRBD2 (6 bases). Sequences were derived from peripheral blood, sampled in a trial of Ad26.COV2.S vaccine versus placebo. CDR3 loop: CASSPFGAGSYIETQYF. The CDR3 region has the DNA TGTGCCAGCAGCCCTTTTGGGGCCGGGAGCTATATAGAGACCCAGTACTTC.